The 9 T cell receptor beta chains presented below share a single source sample, sequenced in a study of blood T cell repertoires in COVID-19. Sequencing used immunoSEQ multiplex PCR; TCRdb keeps in-frame clones, though not all of them. The sample holds some 130,000 clones, roughly 84% seen once. Sequences were obtained from PBMCs or T cells enriched from blood (not recorded which). Every receptor here comes from a man aged 40-49 years with acute COVID-19.

The V call is TRBV4-1, the J call TRBJ1-3; 10 bases map to TRBD1. V shed 5 bases, J shed 2 bases, and the junction held 3 bases outside the gene matches. Germline CDR1 reads MGHRA; CDR2 reads YSYEKL. The CDR3 spans 15 residues. CDR3 in DNA: TGCGCCAGCAGCATAGGACAGGGGGCTGGAAACACCATATATTTT. This sequence encodes CASSIGQGAGNTIYF.

The chain uses TRBV28 and TRBJ1-1; possibly TRBD1 for D (5 bases). Trimming stripped 8 bases from V and 3 bases from J, with 13 bases between. The CDR3 is 13 residues long. Germline V gives CDR1 MDHEN, CDR2 SYDVKM. The DNA for the CDR3 is TGTGCCAGCTACAGGCGGCCGGACACTGAAGCTTTCTTT. This sequence encodes CASYRRPDTEAFF.

The V and J genes are TRBV7-9 and TRBJ1-1; 10 bases agree with TRBD1. This CDR3 contains 14 residues. The germline V gene has CDR1 SEHNR and CDR2 FQNEAQ (reference sequence). V trimming: 4 bases; J trimming: 4 bases; junction bases outside the gene matches: 3. The CDR3 DNA sequence: TGTGCCAGCAGCTCCGGGACAGGGGCCACTGAAGCTTTCTTT. It translates to CASSSGTGATEAFF.

The CDR3 coding sequence is TGTGCCAGCAAAGGACTAGCGGGGATCTCCTACGAGCAGTACTTC. It encodes CASKGLAGISYEQYF. The chain couples TRBV2 to TRBJ2-7, with TRBD2 identical over 12 bases. The junction had 4 bases not matched to a gene; V was cut back by 7 bases and J by 0 bases. Germline CDR1 reads SNHLY; CDR2 reads FYNNEI. This CDR3 comprises 15 residues.

J is TRBJ2-7 and V is TRBV6-2 or TRBV6-3; 9 nucleotides agree with TRBD1. V trimming: 5 bases; J trimming: 4 bases; junction bases outside the gene matches: 12. Germline lookup yields CDR1 MNHEY and CDR2 SVGEGT. CDR3 length: 16 amino acids. DNA for the CDR3: TGTGCCAGCAGTCATCCCCCGGGACAGGGCGCTTACGAGCAGTACTTC. Its translation: CASSHPPGQGAYEQYF.

The gene calls are TRBV2 and TRBJ1-3; maybe TRBD1 (5 bases). V lost 6 bases and J 0 bases, leaving 9 bases between the germline ends. The CDR3 contains 14 residues. Germline assignment: CDR1 SNHLY and CDR2 FYNNEI. CDR3 region: CASRADSSGNTIYF. CDR3 DNA sequence: TGTGCCAGCAGGGCTGACAGCTCTGGAAACACCATATATTTT. Drawing the rest from reference TRBV2 and TRBJ1-3, the complete variable domain is EPEVTQTPSHQVTQMGQEVILRCVPISNHLYFYWYRQILGQKVEFLVSFYNNEISEKSEIFDDQFSVERPDGSNFTLKIRSTKLEDSAMYFCASRADSSGNTIYFGEGSWLTVV.

The chain links TRBV19 to TRBJ2-1; D is uncertain. V lost 2 bases and J lost 6, with 8 bases in between. This CDR3 region has 13 residues. CDR1 and CDR2 from the germline V gene are LNHDA and SQIVND (reference sequence). The CDR3 here is CASSIPGFNEQFF. CDR3 nucleotide sequence: TGTGCCAGTAGTATACCCGGGTTCAATGAGCAGTTCTTC.

This sequence joins TRBV6-2 or TRBV6-3 and TRBJ2-1; 11 positions match TRBD2. The CDR3 has 14 amino acids. Germline values: CDR1 MNHEY, CDR2 SVGEGT. V was clipped by 6 bases and J by 8 bases; unmatched bases: 6. The CDR3 here is CASSPTSGTDEQFF. For the CDR3, the DNA is TGTGCCAGCAGCCCGACTAGCGGGACGGATGAGCAGTTCTTC.

The chain links TRBV7-9 to TRBJ2-1, with D possibly being TRBD2 (6 bases). Trimming left V 4 bases short and J 6 bases short, with 19 bases between. The germline CDR1 and CDR2 sequences are SEHNR and FQNEAQ (reference sequence). This CDR3 comprises 16 residues. The CDR3, as DNA: TGTGCCAGCAGCTCCACTGGTGGGACTGACCCCAATGAGCAGTTCTTC. Amino acids: CASSSTGGTDPNEQFF.